The clone carrying this T cell receptor beta chain was found many times. Its antigen is unidentified. This record comes from a study of early T cells in non-severe SARS-CoV-2 infection. Background on the study: Sequencing input comprised bulk RNA from unsorted whole blood; chain pairing was not available.

The study's findings and limits: Sequences matched to VDJdb favored anti-spike CD8 responses, while private and CD4 specificities were missed.

Attachment of unique molecular identifiers was made to individual cDNA molecules. TCRdb called the 5' RACE reads again in MiXCR, with one record for every CDR3 protein. This table holds around 30,000 distinct CDR3 sequences, roughly 5.7% found once. The germline CDR1 and CDR2 sequences are SGHRS and YFSETQ. The V and J ends lost 0 bases and 8 bases, in that order; junction bases with no gene match: 5. The CDR3 spans 14 residues. This chain joins TRBV5-1 and TRBJ2-1; TRBD2 matches at 7 bases. The sample consisted of whole blood. This clonotype was obtained from an adult who was a healthcare worker with PCR-confirmed SARS-CoV-2 infection or an uninfected control (not recorded which). CDR3 sequence reads: CASSLVSGVDEQFF. The CDR3, as DNA: TGCGCCAGCAGCTTGGTGAGCGGGGTCGATGAGCAGTTCTTC.